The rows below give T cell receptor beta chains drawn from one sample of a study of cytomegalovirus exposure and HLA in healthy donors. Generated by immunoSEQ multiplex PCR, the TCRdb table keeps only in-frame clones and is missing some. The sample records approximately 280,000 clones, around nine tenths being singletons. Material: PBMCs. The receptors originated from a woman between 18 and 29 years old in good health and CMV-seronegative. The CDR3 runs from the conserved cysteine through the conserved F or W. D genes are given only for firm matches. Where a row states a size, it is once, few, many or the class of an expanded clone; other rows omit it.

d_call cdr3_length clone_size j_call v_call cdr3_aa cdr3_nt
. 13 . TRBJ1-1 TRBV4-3 CASSPGGFTEAFF TGCGCCAGCAGCCCGGGCGGGTTCACTGAAGCTTTCTTT
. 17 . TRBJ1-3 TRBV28 CASSLLPGDYSGNTIYF TGTGCCAGCAGTTTACTCCCGGGAGACTACTCTGGAAACACCATATATTTT
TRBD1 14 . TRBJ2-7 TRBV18 CASSQGTAPYEQYF TGTGCCAGCTCCCAAGGGACAGCCCCCTACGAGCAGTACTTC
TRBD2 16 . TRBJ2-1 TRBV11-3 CASSLDGLAGYNEQFF TGTGCCAGCAGCTTAGACGGACTAGCGGGATACAATGAGCAGTTCTTC
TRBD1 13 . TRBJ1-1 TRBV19 CASSATGDTEAFF TGTGCCAGTAGCGCTACAGGGGACACTGAAGCTTTCTTT
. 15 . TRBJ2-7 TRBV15 CATSTQTGFAYEQYF TGTGCCACCAGCACTCAAACAGGGTTTGCCTACGAGCAGTACTTC
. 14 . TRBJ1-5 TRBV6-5 CASSTAIANQPQHF TGTGCCAGCAGTACGGCGATAGCTAATCAGCCCCAGCATTTT
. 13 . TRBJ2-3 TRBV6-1 CASSEVGGDTQYF TGTGCCAGCAGTGAAGTGGGAGGAGATACGCAGTATTTT
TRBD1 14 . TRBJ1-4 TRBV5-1 CASSPDRANEKLFF TGCGCCAGCAGCCCAGACAGGGCTAATGAAAAACTGTTTTTT
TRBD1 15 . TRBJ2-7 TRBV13 CASSRSGTGSYEQYF TGTGCCAGCAGCCGATCCGGGACAGGGAGCTACGAGCAGTACTTC
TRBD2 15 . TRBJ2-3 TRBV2 CASSPLAATTDTQYF TGTGCCAGCAGTCCTCTAGCGGCGACGACAGATACGCAGTATTTT
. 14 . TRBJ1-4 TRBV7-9 CASSLGQSNEKLFF TGTGCCAGCAGCTTAGGTCAGTCTAATGAAAAACTGTTTTTT
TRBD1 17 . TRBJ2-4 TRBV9 CASSAYRGLGAKNIQYF TGTGCCAGCAGCGCCTACAGGGGGCTTGGGGCCAAAAACATTCAGTACTTC
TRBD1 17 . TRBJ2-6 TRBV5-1 CASSSDRGLSGANVLTF TGCGCCAGCAGCTCGGACAGGGGCCTATCTGGGGCCAACGTCCTGACTTTC
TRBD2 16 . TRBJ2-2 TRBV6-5 CASSYRAGANTGELFF TGTGCCAGCAGTTACCGTGCGGGGGCGAACACCGGGGAGCTGTTTTTT
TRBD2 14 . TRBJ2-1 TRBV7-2 CASSSLARYNEQFF TGTGCCAGCAGTTCACTAGCGCGGTACAATGAGCAGTTCTTC
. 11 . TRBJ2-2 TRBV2 CARRFTGELFF TGTGCCAGGAGGTTCACCGGGGAGCTGTTTTTT
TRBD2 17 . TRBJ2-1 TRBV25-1 CASSELGASGSWNEQFF TGTGCCAGCAGCGAACTAGGGGCTAGCGGGAGTTGGAATGAGCAGTTCTTC
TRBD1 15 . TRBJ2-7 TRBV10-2 CASSGVRDRGYEQYF TGCGCCAGCAGTGGGGTCCGGGACAGGGGCTACGAGCAGTACTTC
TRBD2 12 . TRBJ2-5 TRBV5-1 CASGSGQETQYF TGCGCCAGCGGTAGCGGGCAAGAGACCCAGTACTTC
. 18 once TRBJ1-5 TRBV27 CASSLGSRGLRSNQPQHF TGTGCCAGCAGTTTAGGGAGCAGGGGCCTGAGGAGCAATCAGCCCCAGCATTTT
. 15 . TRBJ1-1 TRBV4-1 CASSSHPGDNTEAFF TGCGCCAGCAGCTCACATCCAGGGGATAACACTGAAGCTTTCTTT
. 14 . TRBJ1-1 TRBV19 CASSISGSRTEAFF TGTGCCAGTAGTATTTCCGGGAGCCGAACTGAAGCTTTCTTT
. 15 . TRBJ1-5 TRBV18 CASSPSGYSNQPQHF TGTGCCAGCTCACCATCGGGTTATAGCAATCAGCCCCAGCATTTT
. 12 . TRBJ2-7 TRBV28 CASSSPRGSRYF TGTGCCAGCAGTTCCCCCCGAGGCTCCCGGTACTTC
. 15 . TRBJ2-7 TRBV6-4 CASSPGWQGINEQYF TGTGCCAGCAGCCCCGGTTGGCAGGGTATCAACGAGCAGTACTTC
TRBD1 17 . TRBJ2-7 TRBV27 CASREIGQAIASYEQYF TGTGCCAGCAGAGAGATCGGACAGGCGATCGCCTCCTACGAGCAGTACTTC
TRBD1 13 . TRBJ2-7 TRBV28 CASANRGNYEQYF TGTGCCAGCGCTAACAGGGGAAACTACGAGCAGTACTTC
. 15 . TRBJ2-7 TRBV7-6 CASSFGDSSSYEQYF TGTGCCAGCAGCTTTGGGGACTCATCTTCCTACGAGCAGTACTTC
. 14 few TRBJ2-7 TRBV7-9 CASSLLLDSYEQYF TGTGCCAGCAGCCTCCTACTAGATTCCTACGAGCAGTACTTC
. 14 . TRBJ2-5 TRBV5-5 CASSLFQGEETQYF TGTGCCAGCAGCTTGTTCCAGGGCGAAGAGACCCAGTACTTC
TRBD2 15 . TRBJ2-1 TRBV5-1 CASSSGTPSYNEQFF TGCGCCAGCAGCAGCGGGACTCCCTCCTACAATGAGCAGTTCTTC
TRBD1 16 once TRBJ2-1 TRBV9 CASSVALRQGRDEQFF TGTGCCAGCAGCGTAGCTTTGAGACAGGGAAGAGATGAGCAGTTCTTC
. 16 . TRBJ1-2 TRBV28 CASIGWGTQVNYGYTF TGTGCCAGCATAGGTTGGGGGACACAGGTTAACTATGGCTACACCTTC
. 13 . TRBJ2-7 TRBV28 CASSLREPPEQYF TGTGCCAGCAGTTTGAGGGAACCCCCCGAGCAGTACTTC
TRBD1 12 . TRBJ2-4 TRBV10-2 CASTGQRNIQYF TGCGCCAGCACGGGACAGAGAAACATTCAGTACTTC
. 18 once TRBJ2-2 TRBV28 CASSLPSFAATNTGELFF TGTGCCAGCAGTTTACCCTCTTTCGCGGCTACCAACACCGGGGAGCTGTTTTTT
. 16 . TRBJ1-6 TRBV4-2 CASSQSGTPHNSPLHF TGTGCCAGCAGCCAATCCGGGACACCTCATAATTCACCCCTCCACTTT
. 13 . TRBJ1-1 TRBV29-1 CSVAGGDITEAFF TGCAGCGTGGCGGGGGGGGATATCACTGAAGCTTTCTTT
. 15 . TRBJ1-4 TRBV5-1 CASSLGGRTNEKLFF TGCGCCAGCAGCTTGGGCGGAAGAACTAATGAAAAACTGTTTTTT
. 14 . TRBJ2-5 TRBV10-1 CASSQGGPQETQYF TGCGCCAGCAGTCAAGGGGGACCCCAAGAGACCCAGTACTTC
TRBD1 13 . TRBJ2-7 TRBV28 CASSSGQGWEQYF TGTGCCAGCAGTTCGGGACAGGGCTGGGAGCAGTACTTC
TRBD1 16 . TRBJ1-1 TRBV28 CASSSPTIMDRGLAFF TGTGCCAGCAGTTCACCCACCATCATGGACAGGGGGCTAGCTTTCTTT
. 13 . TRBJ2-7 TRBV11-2 CASSLSQPGEQYF TGTGCCAGCAGCTTAAGTCAGCCGGGCGAGCAGTACTTC
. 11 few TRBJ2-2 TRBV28 CASSFIGELFF TGTGCCAGCAGTTTTATCGGGGAGCTGTTTTTT